The subject of this entry is one TCR beta chain. Its target is unknown. This sample stems from a study of OX40 agonist ivuxolimab in advanced cancers. Points from the study as a whole: Doses of 0.1 to 3.0 mg/kg were accompanied by clonal expansion of CD4+ and CD8+ blood T cells by week 6. Researchers did not determine the expanded peripheral T cells' antigen specificity.

The germline V gene encodes CDR1 SGHNT and CDR2 YYREEE (reference sequence). V lost 4 bases and J 2 bases, leaving 11 bases between the germline ends. CDR3 length equals 14 residues. Only in-frame clones appear in the TCRdb table, and some are missing; sequencing was by immunoSEQ multiplex PCR. The sample yields under 80,000 clones, about 90% seen once. Sequences were derived from CD4+ or CD8+ T cells sorted from blood, sampled in a trial of the OX40 agonist ivuxolimab. This chain links TRBV5-4 with TRBJ2-3; D call uncertain. The sequence derives from an adult with an advanced solid tumor such as melanoma, head and neck, liver or kidney cancer. CDR3 residues: CASSPDIITDTQYF. Here the CDR3 DNA reads TGTGCCAGCAGCCCCGACATCATCACAGATACGCAGTATTTT. Full variable domain (outside the CDR3, taken from reference TRBV5-4 and TRBJ2-3): ETGVTQSPTHLIKTRGQQVTLRCSSQSGHNTVSWYQQALGQGPQFIFQYYREEENGRGNFPPRFSGLQFPNYSSELNVNALELDDSALYLCASSPDIITDTQYFGPGTRLTVL.